Listed below are T cell receptor beta chains from one sample, sequenced in a study of T-cell reconstitution after alpha-beta-depleted transplantation in children. MiXCR, applied by TCRdb to the PCR reads, yields one record per CDR3 protein. The table records around 700,000 distinct CDR3 sequences, about 12% of them present only once. The sequencing here drew on PBMCs, taken before TCRalphabeta/CD19-depleted stem cell transplant. These receptors came from a girl under 10 years old with congenital amegakaryocytic thrombocytopenia, due to receive a stem cell transplant. Each CDR3 is given with its conserved first and last residue. Fields, in order: clone size, J gene, V gene, D gene, CDR3 length, CDR3 protein, CDR3 DNA. A D gene is named only where the DNA matches it firmly. Some rows mark clone size as missing; the rest say once, few, many or name a class of expanded clone.

>many|TRBJ2-3|TRBV20-1|TRBD2|20
CSARANPLAGGPGYTDTQYF
TGCAGTGCTAGAGCGAACCCACTAGCGGGAGGGCCCGGTTACACAGATACGCAGTATTTT
>-|TRBJ2-1|TRBV18|TRBD2|16
CASSPPYSGRLNEQFF
TGTGCCAGCTCACCACCTTATAGCGGGAGGCTCAATGAGCAGTTCTTC
>-|TRBJ2-5|TRBV6-1|TRBD2|16
CASSPGLAGGPQTQYF
TGTGCCAGCAGTCCCGGACTAGCGGGAGGGCCACAGACCCAGTACTTC
>few|TRBJ2-1|TRBV15|-|14
CATPFPASHNEQFF
TGTGCCACCCCGTTCCCAGCGTCCCACAATGAGCAGTTCTTC
>-|TRBJ2-1|TRBV7-8|TRBD1|16
CASSSRRTGGFNEQFF
TGTGCCAGCAGCTCCAGACGGACAGGGGGATTCAATGAGCAGTTCTTC
>-|TRBJ2-1|TRBV7-8|TRBD2|14
CASSKTSGSSEQFF
TGTGCCAGCAGTAAGACTAGCGGGAGTAGTGAGCAGTTCTTC
>few|TRBJ2-7|TRBV6-2/TRBV6-3|-|11
CASRLYYEQYF
TGTGCCAGCAGACTGTATTACGAGCAGTACTTC
>many|TRBJ1-6|TRBV7-2|TRBD1|17
CASSPGQGAAYNSPLHF
TGTGCCAGCAGCCCCGGACAGGGGGCCGCCTATAATTCACCCCTCCACTTT
>-|TRBJ2-1|TRBV19|-|15
CASSPGGTPYNEQFF
TGTGCCAGTAGTCCAGGCGGGACACCCTACAATGAGCAGTTCTTC
>-|TRBJ2-1|TRBV24-1|TRBD2|20
CATSDPKREGLSSSYNEQFF
TGTGCCACCAGTGACCCTAAGCGGGAGGGCCTTTCAAGCTCCTACAATGAGCAGTTCTTC
>few|TRBJ2-1|TRBV5-1|TRBD2|17
CASSFIAGKPTYNEQFF
TGCGCCAGCAGCTTTATAGCGGGGAAACCGACCTACAATGAGCAGTTCTTC
>many|TRBJ2-5|TRBV28|-|14
CASTDGASRETQYF
TGTGCCAGCACCGATGGGGCTAGCCGAGAGACCCAGTACTTC
>few|TRBJ2-7|TRBV20-1|-|15
CSARDLGSQAYEQYF
TGCAGTGCTAGAGATCTGGGTTCCCAGGCCTACGAGCAGTACTTC
>few|TRBJ2-3|TRBV5-1|-|15
CASSLAGRSTDTQYF
TGCGCCAGCAGCTTGGCTGGTCGGAGCACAGATACGCAGTATTTT
>many|TRBJ2-7|TRBV20-1|TRBD2|14
CSVGSSGRPSEQYF
TGCAGTGTTGGAAGTAGCGGGAGACCTAGTGAGCAGTACTTC
>-|TRBJ2-7|TRBV5-6|TRBD1|15
CASSFTGTGSHEQYF
TGTGCCAGCAGCTTCACCGGGACAGGCTCTCACGAGCAGTACTTC
>few|TRBJ1-5|TRBV12-3/TRBV12-4|-|12
CASSILGQPQHF
TGTGCCAGCTCAATCCTTGGACAGCCCCAGCATTTT
>-|TRBJ2-7|TRBV12-3/TRBV12-4|-|14
CASSLPGINYEQYF
TGTGCCAGCAGTTTACCAGGGATAAACTACGAGCAGTACTTC
>few|TRBJ2-2|TRBV30|-|11
CAWREVGELFF
TGTGCCTGGAGGGAGGTTGGGGAGCTGTTTTTT
>many|TRBJ1-1|TRBV5-1|-|14
CASSLQGGGTEAFF
TGCGCCAGCAGCTTACAGGGCGGCGGCACTGAAGCTTTCTTT
>few|TRBJ2-7|TRBV7-6|-|14
CASSLAGALYEQYF
TGTGCCAGCAGCTTAGCAGGGGCCCTCTACGAGCAGTACTTC
>few|TRBJ2-3|TRBV20-1|-|17
CSARYSINAGSTDTQYF
TGCAGTGCTAGATATTCAATTAATGCGGGTAGCACAGATACGCAGTATTTT
>many|TRBJ2-1|TRBV5-1|-|16
CASSFLQGNSYNEQFF
TGCGCCAGCAGCTTCCTCCAGGGGAACTCCTACAATGAGCAGTTCTTC
>many|TRBJ2-5|TRBV20-1|TRBD2|15
CSANRRAGAAETQYF
TGCAGTGCTAATCGGCGGGCGGGAGCGGCAGAGACCCAGTACTTC
>few|TRBJ2-1|TRBV20-1|TRBD2|14
CSATPSGSSVEQFF
TGCAGTGCTACTCCTAGCGGGAGTTCTGTTGAGCAGTTCTTC
>many|TRBJ2-7|TRBV20-1|TRBD2|14
CSARGSSGTYEQYF
TGCAGTGCTAGAGGGTCTAGCGGGACCTACGAGCAGTACTTC
>many|TRBJ2-2|TRBV19|-|16
CASSISDSSNTGELFF
TGTGCCAGTAGTATTTCCGACTCGTCGAACACCGGGGAGCTGTTTTTT
>many|TRBJ2-1|TRBV28|TRBD2|14
CASEGLGQMDEQFF
TGTGCCAGCGAGGGACTAGGGCAAATGGATGAGCAGTTCTTC
>many|TRBJ2-3|TRBV29-1|TRBD1|21
CSVEDPDRGYVFQRYTDTQYF
TGCAGCGTTGAAGATCCCGACAGGGGTTACGTGTTTCAACGATACACAGATACGCAGTATTTT
>few|TRBJ1-4|TRBV5-1|-|15
CASSLRGSPNEKLFF
TGCGCCAGCAGCCTGCGGGGGAGTCCTAATGAAAAACTGTTTTTT
>-|TRBJ2-1|TRBV20-1|TRBD2|16
CCARDPGLAMVDEQFF
TGCTGTGCTAGAGATCCAGGACTAGCAATGGTGGATGAGCAGTTCTTC
>many|TRBJ2-3|TRBV5-6|-|16
CASSSATTRGADTQYF
TGTGCCAGCAGTTCCGCTACAACTAGAGGCGCGGATACGCAGTATTTT
>few|TRBJ2-3|TRBV5-1|TRBD2|15
CASSSPTRGTDTQYF
TGCGCCAGCAGCTCCCCGACGCGGGGGACAGATACGCAGTATTTT
>-|TRBJ2-3|TRBV12-3/TRBV12-4|TRBD2|23
CASSLRTSGSAAYGGFLTDTQYF
TGTGCCAGCAGTTTGCGGACTAGCGGGAGTGCGGCATACGGTGGGTTCCTCACAGATACGCAGTATTTT
>many|TRBJ2-2|TRBV5-1|-|16
CASTPRGRGNTGELFF
TGCGCCAGCACACCTAGAGGTAGAGGGAACACCGGGGAGCTGTTTTTT
>many|TRBJ2-6|TRBV5-1|-|20
CASSFTLSTEMGSGANVLTF
TGCGCCAGCAGCTTCACCCTATCGACAGAGATGGGGTCTGGGGCCAACGTCCTGACTTTC
>few|TRBJ1-6|TRBV5-5|-|16
CASSLISGGEGSPLHF
TGTGCCAGCAGCCTCATTTCGGGGGGCGAAGGTTCACCCCTCCACTTT
>-|TRBJ2-1|TRBV7-9|-|12
CASAFTLAPQFF
TGTGCCAGCGCCTTCACTTTAGCGCCGCAGTTCTTC
>few|TRBJ1-5|TRBV12-5|-|15
CASVTAIGRNQPQHF
TGTGCTAGTGTAACCGCAATTGGGCGCAATCAGCCCCAGCATTTT
>few|TRBJ2-1|TRBV12-3/TRBV12-4|-|14
CASSLAMQNNEQFF
TGTGCCAGCAGTTTAGCGATGCAGAACAATGAGCAGTTCTTC
>-|TRBJ2-2|TRBV2|TRBD2|18
CASSGSLAGGTYTGELFF
TGTGCCAGCAGTGGGTCTCTAGCGGGAGGGACGTACACCGGGGAGCTGTTTTTT
>many|TRBJ2-7|TRBV27|-|15
CASGPSRDPTYEQYF
TGTGCCAGCGGACCGTCCAGGGACCCCACCTACGAGCAGTACTTC
>-|TRBJ2-7|TRBV3-1|-|14
CASSQGSYGYEQYF
TGTGCCAGCAGCCAAGGATCTTACGGCTACGAGCAGTACTTC
>-|TRBJ2-3|TRBV5-1|TRBD2|14
CASCSGRDTDTQYF
TGCGCCAGCTGTAGCGGGAGGGATACAGATACGCAGTATTTT
>many|TRBJ2-7|TRBV20-1|-|12
CSARLRDYEQYF
TGCAGTGCCAGGCTGAGGGACTACGAGCAGTACTTC
>many|TRBJ2-1|TRBV7-9|TRBD1|14
CASSVWTGNNEQFF
TGTGCCAGCAGCGTCTGGACAGGAAACAATGAGCAGTTCTTC
>few|TRBJ2-1|TRBV4-2|-|15
CASSQYGDFSNEQFF
TGTGCCAGCAGCCAATACGGGGACTTCTCCAATGAGCAGTTCTTC
>few|TRBJ2-7|TRBV7-6|-|13
CASSAGTLYEQYF
TGTGCCAGCAGCGCCGGGACTCTATACGAGCAGTACTTC